The next 20 T cell receptor beta chains were all read from a single sample in a study of T-cell reconstitution after alpha-beta-depleted transplantation in children. As it was prepared, the TCRbeta library received unique molecular identifiers. TCRdb called the PCR reads again in MiXCR, with one record for every CDR3 protein. Here the sample spans hundreds of thousands of distinct CDR3 sequences, around a tenth being singletons. Sequenced here: peripheral blood, sampled 180 days after TCRalphabeta/CD19-depleted stem cell transplant. These TCRs come from a male patient between 2 and 10 years old who had a stem cell transplant for chronic granulomatous disease, so the T cells may come from the graft donor.

This clonotype was seen many times. V is TRBV20-1 and J is TRBJ2-1; TRBD2 aligns across 13 bases. V lost 6 bases and J lost 10; bases outside the gene matches: 6. CDR1 DFQATT and CDR2 SNEGSKA come from the germline V gene (reference sequence). CDR3 size: 13 residues. The CDR3 here is CSARTSGSREQFF. The CDR3 nucleotides read TGCAGTGCCCGGACTAGCGGGAGTAGGGAGCAGTTCTTC.

This clonotype was seen ten or more times. V gene TRBV12-3 or TRBV12-4 combines with J gene TRBJ2-3; D may be TRBD2 (5 bases). V lost 6 bases, J lost 7 bases, and 11 bases lay in between. CDR3 length equals 12 residues. The CDR3, as DNA: TGTGCCAGCAGCGCACGGGGTTATACGCAGTATTTT. Translation: CASSARGYTQYF.

This clonotype occurred many times. The gene calls are TRBV6-2 or TRBV6-3 and TRBJ2-1; D may be TRBD1 (6 bases). CDR1 is MNHEY and CDR2 is SVGEGT in the germline V gene. The CDR3 runs 13 residues. V lost 6 bases, J lost 4 bases, and 10 bases lay in between. The CDR3 loop is CASSMDRYNEQFF. DNA for the CDR3: TGTGCCAGCAGCATGGACAGATACAATGAGCAGTTCTTC.

This clonotype was seen many times. The CDR3 here is CASSPAEDTGELFF. CDR3 DNA: TGTGCCAGCAGCCCGGCGGAGGACACCGGGGAGCTGTTTTTT. The rearrangement links TRBV7-9 to TRBJ2-2; weak D call: TRBD2 (5 bases). The V gene's germline CDR1 is SEHNR and CDR2 FQNEAQ (reference sequence). V was trimmed by 5 bases and J by 3 bases, leaving 10 bases between them. The CDR3 is made up of 14 amino acids.

This clonotype was detected ten times or more. The rearrangement uses TRBV18 and TRBJ2-1, with TRBD2 matching over 9 bases. J gave up 9 bases and V 4 bases, and 4 bases lay outside the gene matches. This CDR3 is 13 amino acids long. CDR1 is KGHSH and CDR2 is LQKENI in the germline V gene. CDR3 in DNA: TGTGCCAGCTCACTAGCGGGAGCGGGTGAGCAGTTCTTC. Translated, it gives CASSLAGAGEQFF.

In this sample, this clonotype turned up many times. This chain links TRBV15 with TRBJ1-1; D unresolved. Per the germline V gene, CDR1 is LNHNV and CDR2 is YYDKDF (reference sequence). The CDR3 is 13 amino acids. The V gene lost 0 bases and the J gene lost 12 bases, with 14 bases spanning the gap. The CDR3 protein is CATSRDLRGEPFF. The CDR3 nucleotides are TGTGCCACCAGCAGAGATCTGCGAGGAGAGCCTTTCTTT.

By frequency in the sample, this clonotype is medium-sized. The J gene is TRBJ2-3, the V gene TRBV7-2; 8 bases align to TRBD1. V gave up 5 bases and J gave up 5 bases; unmatched junction bases: 9. CDR1 is SGHTA and CDR2 is FQGNSA in the germline V gene. The CDR3 is made up of 15 amino acids. This chain's CDR3 is CASSQVPGQEDTQYF. DNA of the CDR3: TGTGCCAGCAGCCAAGTCCCGGGACAGGAAGATACGCAGTATTTT.

V gene TRBV10-3 combines with J gene TRBJ2-1, with TRBD2 matching 7 bases. This CDR3 region has 14 residues. CDR1 is ENHRY, CDR2 SYGVKD, per germline. V lost 6 bases to trimming and J lost 8 bases; unmatched junction nucleotides: 10. The CDR3 nucleotides read TGTGCCATCAGACCTAGCGGCAGCGACTATGAGCAGTTCTTC. Translated: CAIRPSGSDYEQFF.

This clonotype appeared many times. V gene TRBV7-6 combines with J gene TRBJ2-3; D is ambiguous. With 1 base removed from V and 3 bases from J, the gap between germline ends came to 11 bases. The CDR3 is made up of 15 amino acids. Germline CDR1 and CDR2: SGHVS and FNYEAQ. The CDR3 here is CASSLELTFTDTQYF. The CDR3 DNA reads TGTGCCAGCAGCTTAGAGTTGACTTTTACAGATACGCAGTATTTT.

The chain carries TRBV6-2 or TRBV6-3 and TRBJ1-1; D is undetermined. CDR3 length equals 15 residues. The germline CDR1 and CDR2 sequences are MNHEY and SVGEGT. With 2 bases removed from V and 1 base from J, the gap between germline ends came to 11 bases. The CDR3 nucleotides are TGTGCCAGCAGTTACGGGGTGGTCGGGAACACTGAAGCTTTCTTT. Protein product: CASSYGVVGNTEAFF.

The table lists this clonotype with a count of one. This may be a read error, as it is one base from a much larger clone. The J gene is TRBJ1-1, the V gene TRBV4-2; weak D call: TRBD1 (5 bases). Germline CDR1 LGHNA, CDR2 YNFKEQ. The CDR3 consists of 15 residues. This CDR3 reads CASSQDWGAGYEASF. For the CDR3, the DNA is TGTGCCAGCAGCCAAGATTGGGGTGCAGGGTACGAAGCTTCCTTT.

In its sample, this clonotype was seen many times. The chain combines TRBV4-1 with TRBJ1-1; maybe TRBD1 (6 bases). Between the trimmed V and J ends, which lost 0 bases and 3 bases, there was a span of 17 bases. Germline-derived CDR1 and CDR2 are MGHRA and YSYEKL. The CDR3 totals 17 residues. CDR3 coding DNA: TGCGCCAGCAGCCAAGAGAGGGCCAGGGGTCTTTACACTGAAGCTTTCTTT. It translates to CASSQERARGLYTEAFF.

This clonotype was picked up many times. The chain uses TRBV7-9 and TRBJ2-7; D is unclear. Per germline, CDR1 SEHNR and CDR2 FQNEAQ (reference sequence). The ends were cut back, 4 bases at V and 4 bases at J, with 17 bases in the middle. The CDR3 covers 15 residues. The CDR3: CASSSYSRTEYEQYF. The CDR3 nucleotides are TGTGCCAGCAGCTCCTATTCCCGGACCGAATACGAGCAGTACTTC.

There are many counts of this clonotype. Compared with germline, one end of the junction differs, possibly owing to a read error. This chain links TRBV5-1 with TRBJ1-5; TRBD1 aligns across 7 bases. This CDR3 region has 13 residues. The germline V gene has CDR1 SGHRS and CDR2 YFSETQ. Here the CDR3 reads CASSLQGNQPQHF. CDR3 bases: TGTGCCAGCAGCTTACAGGGGAATCAGCCCCAGCATTTT.

Ten or more counts support this clonotype. The chain uses TRBV29-1 and TRBJ2-3; no firm D call. The length of the CDR3 is 13 residues. V lost 2 bases to trimming and J lost 11 bases, with 17 bases between them. The germline gives CDR1 SQVTM, CDR2 ANQGSEA. The CDR3 sequence is CSVERVDDDGQYF. The CDR3 DNA sequence: TGCAGCGTTGAAAGAGTGGATGACGACGGGCAGTATTTT.

This clonotype was counted many times. J is TRBJ2-2 and V is TRBV10-3; 10 nucleotides match TRBD2. Trimming removed 10 bases from V and 5 bases from J; junction bases left unmatched: 7. This CDR3 spans 14 amino acids. The germline gives CDR1 ENHRY, CDR2 SYGVKD. The CDR3 here is CATSPLAGTGELFF. In DNA form, the CDR3 reads TGTGCCACCTCACCACTAGCGGGAACCGGGGAGCTGTTTTTT.

This clonotype was observed many times. The rearrangement joins TRBV7-2 to TRBJ2-3, with TRBD2 matching over 7 bases. The junction had 12 bases not matched to a gene; V was cut back by 5 bases and J by 4 bases. The CDR3 covers 16 residues. Germline V gene lookup returns CDR1 SGHTA and CDR2 FQGNSA. In nucleotides, the CDR3 is TGTGCCAGCAGCCCCAGGACTAGTAAGCCCGCAGATACGCAGTATTTT. Protein sequence: CASSPRTSKPADTQYF.

CDR3 DNA sequence: TGTGCCAGCAGTTACTCGGGGACTAGCGGGAGAAGGTACGAGCAGTACTTC. Protein product: CASSYSGTSGRRYEQYF. This chain joins TRBV6-2 or TRBV6-3 and TRBJ2-7; 14 bases line up with TRBD2. This CDR3 contains 17 residues. V gave up 0 bases and J gave up 4 bases; unmatched junction bases: 5. Germline CDR1 MNHEY, CDR2 SVGEGT.

This clonotype occurred many times. The chain uses TRBV29-1 and TRBJ1-2; 11 nucleotides agree with TRBD1. This CDR3 is 15 amino acids long. Germline trimming cut 0 bases from V and 4 bases from J; bases unmatched to any gene: 4. Germline CDR1 SQVTM, CDR2 ANQGSEA. CDR3 protein: CSVEDPGTGGYGYTF. The CDR3 DNA reads as TGCAGCGTTGAAGATCCCGGGACAGGGGGCTATGGCTACACCTTC.

This clonotype has just a few counts. Here the CDR3 DNA reads TGTGCCAGTGGGGGACTAGCGGACTACAATGAGCAGTTCTTC. Protein sequence: CASGGLADYNEQFF. The J gene is TRBJ2-1, the V gene TRBV19, with 11 bases fitting TRBD2. This CDR3 contains 14 residues. J gave up 3 bases and V 8 bases, and 3 bases lay outside the gene matches. The germline V gene has CDR1 LNHDA and CDR2 SQIVND (reference sequence).